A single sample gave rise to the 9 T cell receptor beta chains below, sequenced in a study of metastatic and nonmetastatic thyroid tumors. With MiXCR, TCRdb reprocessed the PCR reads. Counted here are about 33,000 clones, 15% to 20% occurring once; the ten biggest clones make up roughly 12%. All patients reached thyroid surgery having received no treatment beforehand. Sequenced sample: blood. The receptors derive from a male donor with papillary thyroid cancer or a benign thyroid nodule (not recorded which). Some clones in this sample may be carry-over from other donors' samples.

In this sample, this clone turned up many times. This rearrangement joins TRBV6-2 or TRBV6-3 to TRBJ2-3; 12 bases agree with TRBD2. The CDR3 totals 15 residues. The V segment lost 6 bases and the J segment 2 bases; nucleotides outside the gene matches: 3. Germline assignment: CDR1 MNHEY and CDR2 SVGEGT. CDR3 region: CASSPSGGATDTQYF. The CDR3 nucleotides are TGTGCCAGCAGCCCTAGCGGGGGGGCCACAGATACGCAGTATTTT.

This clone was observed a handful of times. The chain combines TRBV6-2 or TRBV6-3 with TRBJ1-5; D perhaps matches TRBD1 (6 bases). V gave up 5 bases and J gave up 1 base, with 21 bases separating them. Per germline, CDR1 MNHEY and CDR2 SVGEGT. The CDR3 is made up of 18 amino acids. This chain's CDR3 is CASSTTGTMGDSNQPQHF. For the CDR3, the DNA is TGTGCCAGCAGTACCACAGGGACGATGGGGGACAGCAATCAGCCCCAGCATTTT.

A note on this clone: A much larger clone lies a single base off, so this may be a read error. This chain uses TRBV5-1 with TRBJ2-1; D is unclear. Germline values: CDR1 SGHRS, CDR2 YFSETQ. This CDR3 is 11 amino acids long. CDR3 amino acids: CASILPYEQFF. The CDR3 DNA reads TGCGCCAGCATCTTGCCCTATGAGCAGTTCTTC.

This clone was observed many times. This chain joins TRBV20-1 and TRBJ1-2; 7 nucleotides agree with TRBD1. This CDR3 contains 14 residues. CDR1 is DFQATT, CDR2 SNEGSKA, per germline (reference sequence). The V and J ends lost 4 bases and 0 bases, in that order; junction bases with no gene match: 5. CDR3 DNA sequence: TGCAGTGCTACCCGGGACAGCACTAACTATGGCTACACCTTC. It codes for CSATRDSTNYGYTF.

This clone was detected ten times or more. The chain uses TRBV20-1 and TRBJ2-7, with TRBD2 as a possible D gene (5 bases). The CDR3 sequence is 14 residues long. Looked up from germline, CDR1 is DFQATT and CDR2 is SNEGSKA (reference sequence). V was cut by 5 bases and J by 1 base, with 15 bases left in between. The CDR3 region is CSALRTDSSYEQYF. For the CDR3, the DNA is TGCAGTGCTCTCCGGACGGACTCGTCCTACGAGCAGTACTTC.

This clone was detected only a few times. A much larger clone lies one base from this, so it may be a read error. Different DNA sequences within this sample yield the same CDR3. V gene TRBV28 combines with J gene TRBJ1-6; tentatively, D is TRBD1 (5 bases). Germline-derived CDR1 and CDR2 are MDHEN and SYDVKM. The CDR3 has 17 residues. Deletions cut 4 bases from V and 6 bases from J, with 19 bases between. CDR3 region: CASSSPGSEACNSPLHF. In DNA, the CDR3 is TGTGCCAGCAGTTCCCCAGGGAGCGAGGCTTGTAATTCACCCCTCCACTTT.

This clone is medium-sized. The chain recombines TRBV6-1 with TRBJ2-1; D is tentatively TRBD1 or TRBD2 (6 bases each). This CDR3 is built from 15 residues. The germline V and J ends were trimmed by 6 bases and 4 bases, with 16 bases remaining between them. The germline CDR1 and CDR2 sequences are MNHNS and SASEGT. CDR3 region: CASSERQAGYNEQFF. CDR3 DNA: TGTGCCAGCAGCGAAAGACAGGCGGGGTACAATGAGCAGTTCTTC.

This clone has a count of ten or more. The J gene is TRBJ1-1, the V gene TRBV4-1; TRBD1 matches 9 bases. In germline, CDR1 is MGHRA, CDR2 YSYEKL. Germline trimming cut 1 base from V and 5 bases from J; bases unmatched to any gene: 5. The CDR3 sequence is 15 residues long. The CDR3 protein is CASSQGDRVYTEAFF. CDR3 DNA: TGCGCCAGCAGCCAAGGGGACAGGGTATATACTGAAGCTTTCTTT.

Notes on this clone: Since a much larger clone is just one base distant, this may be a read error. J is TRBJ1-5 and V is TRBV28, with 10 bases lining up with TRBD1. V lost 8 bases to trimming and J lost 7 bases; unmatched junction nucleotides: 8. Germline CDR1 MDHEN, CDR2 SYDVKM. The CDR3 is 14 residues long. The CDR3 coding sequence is TGTGCCAGCGGCCGACAGGGGGCATTGCAGCCCCAGCATTTT. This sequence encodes CASGRQGALQPQHF.